This TCR beta chain came from a study of blood T cell repertoires in COVID-19 (dated by TCRdb to 2020 to 2022). Looking at the study overall: Samples from collaborators originated in the United States, Italy and Spain and spanned both the acute and convalescent phases of COVID-19. The samples were drawn from two sources: the first 160 participants of the ongoing ImmuneRACE study, and 950 to 1,500 subjects contributed by 6 global collaborators. The material from the prospective study consisted of cDNA or gDNA derived from T cells, B-cell-depleted T cells, or PBMCs. The repertoires were released in a freely available public database meant as a resource for research on the immune response to SARS-CoV-2. HLA class I and class II types, where available, came from metadata supplied by the sample provider rather than from assay-based typing. Deeply sampled blood TCRbeta repertoires from subjects exposed to, actively infected with, or recovered from COVID-19 were included in the dataset. Nearly every sample came with metadata listing a de-identified subject ID, COVID-19 status, age in years and sex.

Of note for this clone: This receptor's antigen is unknown. No much larger clone is present one base from it, and per-base qualities are unavailable.

CDR1 SGHRS and CDR2 YFSETQ were looked up in the germline V gene. V lost 0 bases and J lost 4 bases, and the count of bases not matched to a germline gene is 6. The CDR3, from cysteine to phenylalanine, totals 16 residues. Just the 48-base CDR3 DNA is kept, in frame starting at base 1. Each collaborating institution followed its own protocols to collect whole blood in K2EDTA tubes. For TCRbeta analysis, collaborator samples were shipped as frozen whole blood, as isolated PBMCs, or as DNA extracted from either sample type. TCRbeta CDR3 regions were amplified from genomic DNA using the immunoSEQ Assay, a bias-controlled multiplex PCR. Per the original workflow: The number of nucleated cells in each sample was estimated from the amplification of reference gene primers within the assay. To quantify the absolute abundance of each unique TCRbeta CDR3 rearrangement, sequence reads were collapsed and filtered. For each sample, productive Simpson clonality was calculated as the square root of Simpson's diversity index across productive rearrangements. TCRdb stores this immuneACCESS table with in-frame sequences only. Part of the clones is absent; in the studies checked, under half of the shortfall reflects unresolved V genes, and no reason is known for the rest. V, J and clone size reflect that table, while D and trimming were determined from the DNA. The sample profile shows about 12,000 clones; 73% of them were found once. The top ten clones comprise over 30% of the sample.

Overall study results and their limits: Clinical and demographic metadata were provided uncurated, with the amount varying by source and participant.

The material sequenced was peripheral blood. The rearrangement joined TRBV5-1 to TRBJ2-5, and 10 junction bases match TRBD2. This clonotype was obtained from a human donor in a cohort sampled during active COVID-19. This receptor carries the CDR3 CASSLEPSGGGETQYF. The sequenced DNA: TGCGCCAGCAGCTTGGAACCTAGCGGGGGAGGAGAGACCCAGTACTTC.